This T cell receptor beta chain was retrieved from a study of cytomegalovirus exposure and HLA in healthy donors. The V and J ends lost 5 bases and 6 bases, in that order; junction bases with no gene match: 6. This CDR3 region has 14 residues. Germline V CDR1 and CDR2: SGHRS, YFSETQ. The table came from immunoSEQ multiplex PCR; TCRdb's copy has only in-frame clones and leaves some out. The data contain 200,000 to 300,000 clones, approximately 83% of them seen just once; the ten biggest clones take up around 1.2%. This clonotype was sampled from a woman aged 30 to 39 in good health and CMV-seropositive. The sample was PBMCs. This chain uses TRBV5-1 with TRBJ2-1; 9 bases map to TRBD2. This chain's CDR3 is CASSGTSNSNEQFF. In DNA form, the CDR3 reads TGCGCCAGCAGTGGGACTAGCAATTCCAATGAGCAGTTCTTC. Variable domain in full (rest from reference TRBV5-1 and TRBJ2-1): KAGVTQTPRYLIKTRGQQVTLSCSPISGHRSVSWYQQTPGQGLQFLFEYFSETQRNKGNFPGRFSGRQFSNSRSEMNVSTLELGDSALYLCASSGTSNSNEQFFGPGTRLTVL.